This T cell receptor beta chain came from a study of T cell changes during pregnancy in multiple sclerosis. Repertoires were generated with immunoSEQ multiplex PCR, while TCRdb's copy carries only in-frame clones and drops some. The data contain around 40,000 clones, about 90% of them singletons. From germline, CDR1 is SGHAT and CDR2 FQDESV (reference sequence). Trimming took 7 bases from V and 11 from J, leaving 20 bases between them. The CDR3 has 13 amino acids. Sequencing used CD4+ T cells from peripheral blood mononuclear cells, obtained in the third trimester of pregnancy. This receptor was taken from a female donor with multiple sclerosis, enrolled in a pregnancy study. V gene TRBV11-1 combines with J gene TRBJ1-1, with a possible D match to TRBD1 (6 bases). The CDR3 DNA reads as TGTGCCAGCACCTCTACGGGGGGACACGAGGCTTTCTTT. Translated, it gives CASTSTGGHEAFF.